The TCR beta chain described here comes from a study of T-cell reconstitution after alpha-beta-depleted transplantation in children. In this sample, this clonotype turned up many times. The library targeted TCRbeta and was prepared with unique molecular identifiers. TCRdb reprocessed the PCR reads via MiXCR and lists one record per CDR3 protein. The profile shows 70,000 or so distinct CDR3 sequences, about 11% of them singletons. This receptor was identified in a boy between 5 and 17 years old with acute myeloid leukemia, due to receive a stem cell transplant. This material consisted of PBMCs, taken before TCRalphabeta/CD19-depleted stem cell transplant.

CDR3 residues: CSARQGALNGYTF. In nucleotides, the CDR3 is TGCAGTGCTCGACAGGGGGCGCTTAATGGCTACACCTTC. This rearrangement joins TRBV20-1 to TRBJ1-2; 10 nucleotides align to TRBD1. This CDR3 is built from 13 residues. V lost 5 bases and J lost 6; bases outside the gene matches: 6. The germline gives CDR1 DFQATT, CDR2 SNEGSKA (reference sequence).